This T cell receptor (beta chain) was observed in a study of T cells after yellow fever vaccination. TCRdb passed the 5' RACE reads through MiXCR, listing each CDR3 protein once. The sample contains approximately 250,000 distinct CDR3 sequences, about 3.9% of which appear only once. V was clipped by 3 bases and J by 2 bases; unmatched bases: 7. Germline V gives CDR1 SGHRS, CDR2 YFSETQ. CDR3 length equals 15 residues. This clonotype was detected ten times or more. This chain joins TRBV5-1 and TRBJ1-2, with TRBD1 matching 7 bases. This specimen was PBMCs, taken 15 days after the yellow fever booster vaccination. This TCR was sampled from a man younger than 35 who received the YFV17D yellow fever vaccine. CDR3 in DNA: TGCGCCAGCAGCTCGGGGACAGCCGAAAACTATGGCTACACCTTC. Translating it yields CASSSGTAENYGYTF.